The TCR beta chain under discussion was sequenced for a study of shared clonotypes between healthy human individuals. The germline gives CDR1 KGHSH, CDR2 LQKENI. J gave up 0 bases and V 0 bases, and 2 bases lay outside the gene matches. The CDR3 totals 17 residues. Profiling relied on immunoSEQ multiplex PCR, and the TCRdb table lists in-frame clones only, not all of them. The sample lists over a million clones; approximately 78% were seen once. V usage is TRBV18 and J usage is TRBJ2-6, with 7 bases that match TRBD2. Sample: memory CD4+ T cells from PBMCs. The sample's subset: CD45RA-negative fraction. The clonotype was recovered from a young man in good health. Some clones in this sample may be carry-over from other donors' samples. CDR3 residues: CASSPPASGSGANVLTF. CDR3 bases: TGTGCCAGCTCACCACCGGCTAGCGGCTCTGGGGCCAACGTCCTGACTTTC.